This TCR beta chain was documented in a study of blood T cell repertoires in COVID-19. Turning to the study itself: There were acute and convalescent COVID-19 samples, and they came from the United States, Italy and Spain. In each case, the material was cDNA or gDNA derived from T cells, B-cell-depleted T cells, or PBMCs.

The assay was immunoSEQ multiplex PCR, and TCRdb's table has in-frame clones only and misses some. The table records over 250,000 clones, 65% to 90% of them present only once. This clone is a singleton in its sample. V lost 0 bases to trimming and J lost 4 bases; unmatched junction nucleotides: 10. The CDR3 extends over 18 amino acids. Germline loops: CDR1 LGHNA, CDR2 YSLEER. The sequence derives from a man in his forties or fifties with active or convalescent COVID-19. Sequenced sample: peripheral blood. The genes are TRBV4-3 and TRBJ2-1; 9 nucleotides line up with TRBD2. The CDR3 coding sequence is TGCGCCAGCAGCCAAGACCATATCCGAGCGGGAGGATACAATGAGCAGTTCTTC. Translating it yields CASSQDHIRAGGYNEQFF.